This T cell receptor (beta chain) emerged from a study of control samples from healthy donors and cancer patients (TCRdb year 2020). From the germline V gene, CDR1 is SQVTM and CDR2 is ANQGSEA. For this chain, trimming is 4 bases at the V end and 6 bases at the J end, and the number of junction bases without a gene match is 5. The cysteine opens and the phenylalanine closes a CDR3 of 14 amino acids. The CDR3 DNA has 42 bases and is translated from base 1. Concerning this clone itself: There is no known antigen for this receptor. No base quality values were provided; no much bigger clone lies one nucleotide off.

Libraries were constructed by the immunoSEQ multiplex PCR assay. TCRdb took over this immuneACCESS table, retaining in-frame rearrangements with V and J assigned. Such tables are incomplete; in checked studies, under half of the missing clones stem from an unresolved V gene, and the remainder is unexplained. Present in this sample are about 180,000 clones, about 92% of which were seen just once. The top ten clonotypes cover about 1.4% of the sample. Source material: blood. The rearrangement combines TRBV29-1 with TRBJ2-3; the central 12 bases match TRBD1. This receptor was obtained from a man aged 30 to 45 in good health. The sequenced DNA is TGCAGCGTTGGGGGGACAGGGGGCGTGGATACGCAGTATTTT. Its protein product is CSVGGTGGVDTQYF.